The clone carrying this T cell receptor (beta chain) has more than one count but fewer than ten. What it recognizes is unknown. This sample is drawn from a study of regulatory and conventional T cells in RAG deficiency. Findings and caveats of the study: Control T-cell subsets had markedly higher Shannon entropy and lower Simpson indices than RAG-deficient patients. Treg unique TCR beta sequences were 90 to 100-fold fewer in Omenn syndrome and CID/AS patients than controls. Omenn patients showed >75% Treg-Tconv overlap and shorter CDR3 lengths.

Germline-derived CDR1 and CDR2 are SGDLS and YYNGEE. Trimming removed 0 bases from V and 1 base from J, with 10 bases in between. The CDR3 has 15 amino acids. Conventional CD4+ T cells were sorted from blood as CD25-low CD127-high cells. Sequencing was performed with immunoSEQ multiplex PCR; in TCRdb, only in-frame clones are kept and a portion is missing. The profile shows 40,000 to 55,000 clones, 75% to 90% of them singletons. This same sample was also taken into another study, of regulatory T cells. This second study notes: The primer mix had 52 TRBV and 13 TRBJ primers. In patients, unique TRB V-J pairs were restricted and V/J usage skewed, especially in Tregs.

The sample consisted of CD4+ effector T cells sorted from blood. This clonotype was sampled from a human donor in good health. V is TRBV9 and J is TRBJ2-5; D is possibly TRBD1 or TRBD2 (5 bases each). In nucleotides, the CDR3 is TGTGCCAGCAGCGTAGATGGGACCACCCAAGAGACCCAGTACTTC. It is translated as CASSVDGTTQETQYF.